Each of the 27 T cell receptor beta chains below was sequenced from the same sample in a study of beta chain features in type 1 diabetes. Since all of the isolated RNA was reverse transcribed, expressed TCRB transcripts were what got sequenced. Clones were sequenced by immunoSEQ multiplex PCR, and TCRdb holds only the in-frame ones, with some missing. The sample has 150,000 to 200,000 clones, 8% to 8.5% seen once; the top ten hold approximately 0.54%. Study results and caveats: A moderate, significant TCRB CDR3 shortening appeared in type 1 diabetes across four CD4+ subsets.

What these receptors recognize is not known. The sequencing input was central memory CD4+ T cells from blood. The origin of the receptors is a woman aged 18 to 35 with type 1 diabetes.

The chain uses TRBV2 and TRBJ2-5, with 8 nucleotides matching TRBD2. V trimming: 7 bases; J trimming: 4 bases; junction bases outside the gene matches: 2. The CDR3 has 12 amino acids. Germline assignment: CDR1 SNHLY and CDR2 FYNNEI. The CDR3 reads CASNREGETQYF. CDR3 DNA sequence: TGTGCCAGCAATCGGGAGGGAGAGACCCAGTACTTC.

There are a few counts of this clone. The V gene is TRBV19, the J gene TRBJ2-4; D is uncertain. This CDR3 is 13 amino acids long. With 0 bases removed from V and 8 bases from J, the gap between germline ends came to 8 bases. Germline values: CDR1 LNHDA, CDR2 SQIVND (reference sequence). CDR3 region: CASSIDRLDIQYF. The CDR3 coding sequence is TGTGCCAGTAGTATAGACAGGTTGGACATTCAGTACTTC.

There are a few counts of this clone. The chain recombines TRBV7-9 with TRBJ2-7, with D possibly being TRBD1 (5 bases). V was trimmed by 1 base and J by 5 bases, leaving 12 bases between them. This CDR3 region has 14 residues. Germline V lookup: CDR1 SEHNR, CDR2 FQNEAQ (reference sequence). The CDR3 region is CASSLGAGIHEQYF. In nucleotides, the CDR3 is TGTGCCAGCAGCTTAGGGGCAGGGATCCACGAGCAGTACTTC.

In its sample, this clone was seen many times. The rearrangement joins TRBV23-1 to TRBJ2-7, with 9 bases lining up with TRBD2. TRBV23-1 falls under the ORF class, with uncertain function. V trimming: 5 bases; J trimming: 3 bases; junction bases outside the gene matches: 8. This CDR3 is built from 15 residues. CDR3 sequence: CASSTALAGIYEQYF. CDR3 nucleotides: TGCGCCAGCAGTACAGCTCTAGCGGGGATCTACGAGCAGTACTTC.

CDR3 DNA: TGTGCCAGCAGCAGGGGTGCCTACGAGCAGTACTTC. This encodes CASSRGAYEQYF. V is TRBV7-2 and J is TRBJ2-7; D is perhaps TRBD1 (5 bases). Looked up from germline, CDR1 is SGHTA and CDR2 is FQGNSA. V lost 5 bases and J 2 bases, leaving 7 bases between the germline ends. The CDR3 runs to 12 residues.

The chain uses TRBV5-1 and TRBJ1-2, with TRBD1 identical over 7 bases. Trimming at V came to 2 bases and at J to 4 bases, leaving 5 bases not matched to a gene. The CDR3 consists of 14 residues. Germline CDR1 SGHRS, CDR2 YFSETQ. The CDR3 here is CASSFEGAGYGYTF. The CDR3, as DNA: TGCGCCAGCAGCTTTGAGGGGGCCGGCTATGGCTACACCTTC.

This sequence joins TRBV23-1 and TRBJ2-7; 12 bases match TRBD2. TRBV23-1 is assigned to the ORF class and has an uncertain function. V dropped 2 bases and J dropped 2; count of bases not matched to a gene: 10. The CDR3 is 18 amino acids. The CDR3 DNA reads TGCGCCAGCAGTCAAGGGGCGACTAGCGGGAGTGATACCTACGAGCAGTACTTC. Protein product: CASSQGATSGSDTYEQYF.

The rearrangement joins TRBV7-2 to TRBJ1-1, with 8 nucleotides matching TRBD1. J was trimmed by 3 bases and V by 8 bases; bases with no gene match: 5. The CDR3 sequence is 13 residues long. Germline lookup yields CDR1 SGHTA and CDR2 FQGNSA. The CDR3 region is CASGARGHTEAFF. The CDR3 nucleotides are TGTGCCAGCGGTGCCAGGGGGCACACTGAAGCTTTCTTT.

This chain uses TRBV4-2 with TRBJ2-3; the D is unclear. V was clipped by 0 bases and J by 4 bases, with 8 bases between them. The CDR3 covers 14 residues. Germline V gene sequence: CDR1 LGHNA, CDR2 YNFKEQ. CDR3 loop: CASSQDVSADTQYF. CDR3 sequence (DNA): TGTGCCAGCAGCCAAGATGTCTCGGCAGATACGCAGTATTTT.

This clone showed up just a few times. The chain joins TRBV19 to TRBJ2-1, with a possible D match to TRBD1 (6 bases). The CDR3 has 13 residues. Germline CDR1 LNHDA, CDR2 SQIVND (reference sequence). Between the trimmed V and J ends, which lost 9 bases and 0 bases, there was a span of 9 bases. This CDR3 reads CASRQVSYNEQFF. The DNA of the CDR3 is TGTGCCAGCCGACAGGTCTCCTACAATGAGCAGTTCTTC. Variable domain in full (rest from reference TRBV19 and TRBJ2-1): DGGITQSPKYLFRKEGQNVTLSCEQNLNHDAMYWYRQDPGQGLRLIYYSQIVNDFQKGDIAEGYSVSREKKESFPLTVTSAQKNPTAFYLCASRQVSYNEQFFGPGTRLTVL.

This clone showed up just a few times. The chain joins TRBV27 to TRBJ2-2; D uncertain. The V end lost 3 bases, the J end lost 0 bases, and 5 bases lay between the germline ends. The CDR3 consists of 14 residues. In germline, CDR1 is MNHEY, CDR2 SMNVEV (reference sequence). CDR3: CASSFLSNTGELFF. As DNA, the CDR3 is TGTGCCAGCAGTTTCTTATCGAACACCGGGGAGCTGTTTTTT.

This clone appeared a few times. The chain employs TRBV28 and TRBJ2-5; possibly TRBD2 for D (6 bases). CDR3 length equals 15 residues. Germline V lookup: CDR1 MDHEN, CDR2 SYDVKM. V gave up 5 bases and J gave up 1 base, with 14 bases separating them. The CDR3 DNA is TGTGCCAGCAGTACACCTCGGGGGACCCAAGAGACCCAGTACTTC. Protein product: CASSTPRGTQETQYF.

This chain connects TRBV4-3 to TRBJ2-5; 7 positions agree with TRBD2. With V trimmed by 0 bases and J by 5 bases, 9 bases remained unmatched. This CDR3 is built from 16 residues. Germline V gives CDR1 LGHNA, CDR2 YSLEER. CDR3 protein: CASSQDVSGVVETQYF. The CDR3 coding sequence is TGCGCCAGCAGCCAAGACGTGAGCGGGGTCGTGGAGACCCAGTACTTC.

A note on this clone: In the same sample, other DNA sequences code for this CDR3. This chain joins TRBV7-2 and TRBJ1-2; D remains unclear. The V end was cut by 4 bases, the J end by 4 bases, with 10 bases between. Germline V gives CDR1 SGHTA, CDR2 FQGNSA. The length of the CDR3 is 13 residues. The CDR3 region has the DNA TGTGCCAGCAGCTCTCGGCGGGGCTATGGCTACACCTTC. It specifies CASSSRRGYGYTF.

The CDR3, as DNA: TGTGCCAGCAGTTTGGGCGGGAGAAGGTACGAGCAGTACTTC. Encoded protein: CASSLGGRRYEQYF. The chain couples TRBV28 to TRBJ2-7; TRBD2 agrees at 7 bases. Germline trimming cut 3 bases from V and 4 bases from J; bases unmatched to any gene: 6. The CDR3 consists of 14 residues. The germline V gene has CDR1 MDHEN and CDR2 SYDVKM. The full variable domain, rest sourced from reference TRBV28 and TRBJ2-7, is DVKVTQSSRYLVKRTGEKVFLECVQDMDHENMFWYRQDPGLGLRLIYFSYDVKMKEKGDIPEGYSVSREKKERFSLILESASTNQTSMYLCASSLGGRRYEQYFGPGTRLTVT.

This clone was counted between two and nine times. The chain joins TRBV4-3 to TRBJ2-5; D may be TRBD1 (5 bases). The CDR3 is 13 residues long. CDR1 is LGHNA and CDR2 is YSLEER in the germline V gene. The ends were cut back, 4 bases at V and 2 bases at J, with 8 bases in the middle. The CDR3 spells CASSPTVQETQYF. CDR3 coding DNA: TGCGCCAGCAGCCCGACAGTGCAAGAGACCCAGTACTTC.

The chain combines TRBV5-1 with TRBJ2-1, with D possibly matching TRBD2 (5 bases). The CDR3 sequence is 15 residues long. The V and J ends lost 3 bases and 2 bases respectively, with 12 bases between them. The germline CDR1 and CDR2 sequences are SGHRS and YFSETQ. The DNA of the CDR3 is TGCGCCAGCAGCTCCAGTAGCGCACCCTACAATGAGCAGTTCTTC. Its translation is CASSSSSAPYNEQFF.

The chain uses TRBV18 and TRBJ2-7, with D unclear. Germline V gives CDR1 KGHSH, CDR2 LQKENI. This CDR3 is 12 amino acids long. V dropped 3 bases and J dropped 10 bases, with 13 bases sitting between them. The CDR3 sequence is CASSPGSAVQYF. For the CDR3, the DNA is TGTGCCAGCTCACCGGGTTCGGCGGTTCAGTACTTC.

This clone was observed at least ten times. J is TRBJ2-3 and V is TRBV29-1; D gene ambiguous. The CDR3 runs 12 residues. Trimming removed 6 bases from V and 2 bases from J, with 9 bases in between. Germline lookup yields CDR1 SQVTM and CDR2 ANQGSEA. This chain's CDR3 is CSVYRDTDTQYF. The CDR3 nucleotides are TGCAGCGTCTACCGAGACACAGATACGCAGTATTTT.

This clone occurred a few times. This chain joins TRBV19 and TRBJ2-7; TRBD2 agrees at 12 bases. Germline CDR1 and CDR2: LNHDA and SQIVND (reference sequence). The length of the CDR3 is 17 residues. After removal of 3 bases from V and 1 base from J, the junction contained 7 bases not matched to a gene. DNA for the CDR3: TGTGCCAGTAGTATGGGGCTGACTAGCGGGGGATCCTACGAGCAGTACTTC. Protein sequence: CASSMGLTSGGSYEQYF.

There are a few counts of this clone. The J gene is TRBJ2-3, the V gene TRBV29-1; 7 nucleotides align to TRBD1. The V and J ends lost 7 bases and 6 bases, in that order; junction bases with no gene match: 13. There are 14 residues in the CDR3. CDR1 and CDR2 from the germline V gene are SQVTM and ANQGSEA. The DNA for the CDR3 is TGCAGCGCTACCGGGACAGCAGGTGTCGATACGCAGTATTTT. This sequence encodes CSATGTAGVDTQYF.

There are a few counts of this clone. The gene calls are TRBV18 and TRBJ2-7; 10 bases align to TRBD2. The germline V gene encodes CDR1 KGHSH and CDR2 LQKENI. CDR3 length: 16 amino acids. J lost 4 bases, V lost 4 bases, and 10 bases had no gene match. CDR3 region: CASSQGAGGPGYEQYF. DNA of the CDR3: TGTGCCAGCTCACAAGGAGCGGGAGGGCCGGGATACGAGCAGTACTTC.

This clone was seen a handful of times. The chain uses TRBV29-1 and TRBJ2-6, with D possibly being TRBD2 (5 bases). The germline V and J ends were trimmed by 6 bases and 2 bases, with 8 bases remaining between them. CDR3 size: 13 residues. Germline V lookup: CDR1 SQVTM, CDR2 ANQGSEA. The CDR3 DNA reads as TGCAGCGTCGCCGGGACTGGGGCCAACGTCCTGACTTTC. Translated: CSVAGTGANVLTF.

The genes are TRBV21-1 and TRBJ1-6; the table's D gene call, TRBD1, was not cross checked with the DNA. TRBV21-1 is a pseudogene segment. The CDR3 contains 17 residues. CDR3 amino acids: CASSAGQGETYNSPLHF. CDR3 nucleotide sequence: TGTGCCAGCAGCGCGGGACAGGGGGAAACCTATAATTCACCCCTCCACTTT.

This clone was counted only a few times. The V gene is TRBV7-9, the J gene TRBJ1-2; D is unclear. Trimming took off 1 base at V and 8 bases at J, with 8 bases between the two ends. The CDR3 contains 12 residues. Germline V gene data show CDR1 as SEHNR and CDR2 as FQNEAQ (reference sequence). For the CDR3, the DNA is TGTGCCAGCAGCTTAGAACAGCGGGGCTACACCTTC. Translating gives CASSLEQRGYTF. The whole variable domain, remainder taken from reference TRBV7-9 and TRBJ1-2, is DTGVSQNPRHKITKRGQNVTFRCDPISEHNRLYWYRQTLGQGPEFLTYFQNEAQLEKSRLLSDRFSAERPKGSFSTLEIQRTEQGDSAMYLCASSLEQRGYTFGSGTRLTVV.

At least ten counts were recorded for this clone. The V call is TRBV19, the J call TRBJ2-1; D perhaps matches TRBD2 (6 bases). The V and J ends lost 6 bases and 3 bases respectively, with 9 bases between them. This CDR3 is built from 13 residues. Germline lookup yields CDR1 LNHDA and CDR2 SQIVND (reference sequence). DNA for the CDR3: TGTGCCAGTAGCGAGCGGGTCTACAATGAGCAGTTCTTC. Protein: CASSERVYNEQFF.

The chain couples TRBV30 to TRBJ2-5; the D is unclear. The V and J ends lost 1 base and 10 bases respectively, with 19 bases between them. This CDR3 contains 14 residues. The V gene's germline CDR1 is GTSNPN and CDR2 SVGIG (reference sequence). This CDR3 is CAWSDPLGAKVQYF. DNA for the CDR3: TGTGCCTGGAGTGACCCCCTCGGAGCTAAGGTCCAGTACTTC.